This TCR beta chain originates from a study of T cells in Graves' hyperthyroidism and ophthalmopathy. Overall study context: Peripheral blood sampling occurred at initial diagnosis, before any treatment.

If no ophthalmopathy progression occurred within 18 months, Graves' hyperthyroidism was stable. The V end was cut by 6 bases, the J end by 6 bases, with 11 bases between. The CDR3 extends over 13 amino acids. TCR beta CDR3 region amplification was performed from RNA transcripts. When the TCR CDR3 underwent first-round RT-PCR, the HTBI primer set was used. TCRdb processed the multiplex PCR reads anew with MiXCR; each CDR3 protein has one entry. Among just under 750,000 distinct CDR3 sequences listed, about a third were seen once. This TCR came from a woman between 35 and 50 years old with Graves' hyperthyroidism. The chain uses TRBV12-3 or TRBV12-4 and TRBJ1-4, with D unresolved. The sequenced sample consisted of blood. For the CDR3, the DNA is TGTGCCAGCAGCGCCCAGAACTATGAAAAACTGTTTTTT. Protein: CASSAQNYEKLFF.